A single sample is the source of the 31 T cell receptor beta chains below, sequenced in a study of blood T cell repertoires in COVID-19. Assay used: immunoSEQ multiplex PCR; TCRdb lists only in-frame clones, some missing. The profile shows about 110,000 clones, around 86% of them singletons. The source material was peripheral blood. The source is a woman between 65 and 79 years old with acute or convalescent COVID-19.

The CDR3 protein is CASSLTGGYSNQPQHF. In nucleotides, the CDR3 is TGTGCCAGCAGCTTGACAGGGGGGTATAGCAATCAGCCCCAGCATTTT. The chain employs TRBV13 and TRBJ1-5; TRBD1 agrees at 9 bases. With V trimmed by 3 bases and J by 0 bases, 3 bases remained unmatched. The V gene's germline CDR1 is PRHDT and CDR2 FYEKMQ (reference sequence). There are 16 residues in the CDR3.

CDR3 DNA sequence: TGTGCCTGGAGTGCAGGGTACACTGAAGCTTTCTTT. It encodes CAWSAGYTEAFF. The V and J genes are TRBV30 and TRBJ1-1; maybe TRBD1 (5 bases). This CDR3 is built from 12 residues. Trimming pared 1 base from V and 3 bases from J, leaving 6 bases between. CDR1 and CDR2 (germline): GTSNPN, SVGIG (reference sequence).

V and J are TRBV28 and TRBJ2-7; 11 nucleotides match TRBD1. The CDR3 contains 13 residues. After removal of 7 bases from V and 4 bases from J, the junction contained 3 bases not matched to a gene. Germline V gene sequence: CDR1 MDHEN, CDR2 SYDVKM. The chain's CDR3 is CASNRDRGYEQYF. CDR3 coding DNA: TGTGCCAGCAATAGGGACAGGGGGTACGAGCAGTACTTC.

The chain couples TRBV3-1 (or the pseudogene TRBV3-2) to TRBJ1-1, with D unresolved. The CDR3 runs to 14 residues. CDR1 is LGHDT and CDR2 is YNNKEL in the germline V gene (reference sequence). V was cut by 1 base and J by 4 bases, with 10 bases left in between. CDR3 loop: CASSQALPGTEAFF. The CDR3 coding sequence is TGTGCCAGCAGCCAAGCCCTCCCGGGCACTGAAGCTTTCTTT.

The chain has TRBV5-1 and TRBJ2-2; tentative D call: TRBD1 (5 bases). The CDR3 consists of 15 residues. Per germline, CDR1 SGHRS and CDR2 YFSETQ. Trimming removed 3 bases from V and 4 bases from J, with 13 bases in between. The CDR3 sequence is CASSSAAGSTGELFF. In DNA, the CDR3 is TGCGCCAGCAGCTCGGCGGCAGGGTCCACCGGGGAGCTGTTTTTT.

This clone is a singleton in its sample. The chain recombines TRBV14 with TRBJ1-1; D gene uncertain. Germline CDR1 is SGHDN and CDR2 is FVKESK. Trimming shortened V by 0 bases and J by 2 bases, and 7 bases separated the two germline ends. This CDR3 spans 14 amino acids. CDR3 protein: CASSQEARNTEAFF. The CDR3 DNA reads as TGTGCCAGCAGCCAAGAAGCACGCAACACTGAAGCTTTCTTT.

In this sample, this clone turned up once. CDR3 sequence: CASSLDRGQHGYTF. The CDR3 coding sequence is TGTGCCAGCAGTTTGGACAGGGGGCAGCATGGCTACACCTTC. V usage is TRBV6-5 and J usage is TRBJ1-2, with 11 nucleotides matching TRBD1. The germline V gene encodes CDR1 MNHEY and CDR2 SVGAGI. The V gene end was trimmed by 4 bases and the J gene end by 6 bases; junction bases not matched to a gene: 4. The length of the CDR3 is 14 residues.

The CDR3 here is CASSFEGGSYGYTF. The CDR3 coding sequence is TGTGCCAGCAGCTTTGAAGGGGGCAGCTATGGCTACACCTTC. This sequence joins TRBV7-8 and TRBJ1-2, with 7 bases fitting TRBD1. Losses at the gene ends were 3 bases for V and 4 bases for J; bases not matched to a gene: 5. The CDR3 consists of 14 residues. CDR1 is SGHVS, CDR2 FQNEAQ, per germline.

This clone has a handful of counts. This chain links TRBV7-2 with TRBJ2-1, with 8 bases aligning to TRBD1. This CDR3 contains 16 residues. J was trimmed by 3 bases and V by 6 bases; bases with no gene match: 10. From germline, CDR1 is SGHTA and CDR2 FQGNSA. CDR3 in amino acids: CASSQAGTGFYNEQFF. The CDR3 coding sequence is TGTGCCAGCAGTCAGGCCGGGACAGGTTTCTACAATGAGCAGTTCTTC.

This clone was seen a handful of times. CDR3 sequence reads: CASSRSSDNSPLHF. The CDR3 nucleotides are TGTGCCAGCAGCCGAAGTTCGGATAATTCACCCCTCCACTTT. The rearrangement uses TRBV2 and TRBJ1-6; D unclear. Trimming cost V 6 bases and J 5 bases, with 11 bases left between them. Germline loops: CDR1 SNHLY, CDR2 FYNNEI. The CDR3 spans 14 residues.

V and J are TRBV9 and TRBJ2-3; TRBD1 might be the D (5 bases). CDR1 SGDLS and CDR2 YYNGEE come from the germline V gene. The CDR3 consists of 15 residues. Between the trimmed V and J ends, which lost 2 bases and 0 bases, there was a span of 10 bases. The DNA for the CDR3 is TGTGCCAGCAGCGTGACAGTCTCTAGCACAGATACGCAGTATTTT. This sequence encodes CASSVTVSSTDTQYF.

This clone was seen only once. V is TRBV7-3 and J is TRBJ2-3; D not resolved. Germline CDR1 is SGHTA and CDR2 is FQGTGA. The CDR3 runs to 14 residues. V gave up 5 bases and J gave up 4 bases, with 13 bases separating them. The CDR3 reads CASSPQSPPDTQYF. The CDR3 coding sequence is TGTGCCAGCAGCCCACAATCGCCGCCAGATACGCAGTATTTT.

This chain connects TRBV18 to TRBJ2-1; 9 nucleotides align to TRBD1. This CDR3 spans 15 amino acids. Trimming took 4 bases from V and 5 from J; bases not matched to a gene: 6. Germline values: CDR1 KGHSH, CDR2 LQKENI. The CDR3 spells CASSLRDRDNNEQFF. CDR3 sequence (DNA): TGTGCCAGCTCACTCCGGGACAGGGACAACAATGAGCAGTTCTTC.

This rearrangement joins TRBV15 to TRBJ1-2; D is ambiguous. Germline assignment: CDR1 LNHNV and CDR2 YYDKDF (reference sequence). V gave up 5 bases and J gave up 1 base, with 8 bases separating them. This CDR3 contains 13 residues. The CDR3 loop is CATSVGVNYGYTF. CDR3 DNA sequence: TGTGCCACCAGCGTCGGGGTTAACTATGGCTACACCTTC.

The chain links TRBV3-1 (or the pseudogene TRBV3-2) to TRBJ2-6, with D possibly being TRBD2 (5 bases). V was shortened by 0 bases and J by 2 bases, with 14 bases between the two germline ends. The germline V gene encodes CDR1 LGHDT and CDR2 YNNKEL (reference sequence). The CDR3 has 18 amino acids. The CDR3 sequence is CASSQELPSRAGANVLTF. The CDR3 region has the DNA TGTGCCAGCAGCCAAGAATTGCCTAGCAGAGCTGGGGCCAACGTCCTGACTTTC.

This chain connects TRBV5-8 to TRBJ2-4; TRBD2 might be the D (6 bases). V was pared by 0 bases and J by 7 bases, with 11 bases between. The CDR3 runs 14 residues. Germline V gives CDR1 SGHTS, CDR2 YDEGEE. The CDR3: CASSLVVGRNIQYF. For the CDR3, the DNA is TGTGCCAGCAGCTTGGTTGTAGGGAGGAACATTCAGTACTTC.

The chain recombines TRBV27 with TRBJ2-2; D call uncertain. V was trimmed by 4 bases and J by 3 bases, leaving 6 bases between them. The CDR3 covers 13 residues. CDR1 is MNHEY and CDR2 is SMNVEV in the germline V gene (reference sequence). The CDR3 spells CASSSTHTGELFF. The CDR3, as DNA: TGTGCCAGCAGTTCAACACACACCGGGGAGCTGTTTTTT.

The chain has TRBV27 and TRBJ1-2, with D perhaps matching TRBD1 (6 bases). This CDR3 is 16 amino acids long. CDR1 and CDR2 (germline): MNHEY, SMNVEV (reference sequence). V lost 5 bases, J lost 3 bases, and 19 bases lay in between. CDR3 sequence: CASSQRGGGVHYGYTF. CDR3 DNA: TGTGCCAGCAGTCAAAGGGGAGGGGGGGTCCACTATGGCTACACCTTC.

This chain connects TRBV5-1 to TRBJ1-4; 11 bases line up with TRBD1. The V and J ends lost 4 bases and 8 bases, in that order; junction bases with no gene match: 10. Germline V gene lookup returns CDR1 SGHRS and CDR2 YFSETQ. This CDR3 region has 16 residues. CDR3 coding DNA: TGCGCCAGCAGCGCGGGACAGGGGGGCCGAGGGGAAAAACTGTTTTTT. As protein: CASSAGQGGRGEKLFF. Complete variable domain (other parts from reference TRBV5-1 and TRBJ1-4): KAGVTQTPRYLIKTRGQQVTLSCSPISGHRSVSWYQQTPGQGLQFLFEYFSETQRNKGNFPGRFSGRQFSNSRSEMNVSTLELGDSALYLCASSAGQGGRGEKLFFGSGTQLSVL.

The V and J genes are TRBV6-1 and TRBJ2-5; TRBD2 might be the D (5 bases). The germline V gene encodes CDR1 MNHNS and CDR2 SASEGT. V dropped 2 bases and J dropped 3 bases, with 10 bases sitting between them. This CDR3 region has 14 residues. As DNA, the CDR3 is TGTGCCAGCAGTGAATGGACTTCGGAAGAGACCCAGTACTTC. This sequence encodes CASSEWTSEETQYF.

The J gene is TRBJ1-3, the V gene TRBV5-1; D possibly corresponds to TRBD1 (5 bases). The V end lost 2 bases, the J end lost 4 bases, and 10 bases lay between the germline ends. CDR3 size: 14 residues. Germline CDR1 and CDR2: SGHRS and YFSETQ. For the CDR3, the DNA is TGCGCCAGCAGCTTCCAGGGTGGGGGAAACACCATATATTTT. As protein: CASSFQGGGNTIYF.

The rearrangement uses TRBV5-1 and TRBJ1-1; D unresolved. Trimming left V 0 bases short and J 4 bases short, with 7 bases between. CDR3 length: 13 residues. Germline values: CDR1 SGHRS, CDR2 YFSETQ. The CDR3 nucleotides are TGCGCCAGCAGCTTGGACCGAGGCACTGAAGCTTTCTTT. Translating it yields CASSLDRGTEAFF.

This chain uses TRBV30 with TRBJ1-2; D possibly corresponds to TRBD1 (5 bases). Germline CDR1 is GTSNPN and CDR2 is SVGIG (reference sequence). The CDR3 spans 15 residues. V lost 3 bases to trimming and J lost 7 bases, with 21 bases between them. The CDR3 loop reads CAWSAASRVIGGYTF. The CDR3 DNA reads as TGTGCCTGGAGCGCCGCCAGCAGGGTCATTGGTGGCTACACCTTC.

This chain links TRBV18 with TRBJ1-1; tentatively, D is TRBD1 (6 bases). The CDR3 is made up of 15 amino acids. The germline V and J ends were trimmed by 0 bases and 1 base, with 9 bases remaining between them. CDR1 and CDR2 (germline): KGHSH, LQKENI. DNA of the CDR3: TGTGCCAGCTCACCACCGGCAGGGGAGAACACTGAAGCTTTCTTT. Protein: CASSPPAGENTEAFF.

The J gene is TRBJ1-4, the V gene TRBV5-6; TRBD1 agrees at 9 bases. V trimming: 2 bases; J trimming: 8 bases; junction bases outside the gene matches: 7. Germline CDR1 reads SGHDT; CDR2 reads YYEEEE. The CDR3 runs to 15 residues. The CDR3 DNA follows: TGTGCCAGCAGCTTTTGGGACAGGGTTGGGGAAAAACTGTTTTTT. Encoded protein: CASSFWDRVGEKLFF.

CDR3 sequence (DNA): TGTGCCAGCGGGGGAGGACCACGGGACACCATATATTTT. As protein: CASGGGPRDTIYF. This chain links TRBV9 with TRBJ1-3, with a tentative D call TRBD1 (5 bases). V was pared by 7 bases and J by 8 bases, with 16 bases between. CDR1 is SGDLS and CDR2 is YYNGEE in the germline V gene. CDR3 length: 13 residues. Variable domain in full (rest from reference TRBV9 and TRBJ1-3): DSGVTQTPKHLITATGQRVTLRCSPRSGDLSVYWYQQSLDQGLQFLIQYYNGEERAKGNILERFSAQQFPDLHSELNLSSLELGDSALYFCASGGGPRDTIYFGEGSWLTVV.

In this sample, this clone turned up a few times. The rearrangement uses TRBV28 and TRBJ1-4; D is unresolved. CDR1 is MDHEN, CDR2 SYDVKM, per germline. This CDR3 region has 15 residues. Trimming left V 5 bases short and J 0 bases short, with 10 bases between. This CDR3 reads CASSVNPATNEKLFF. As DNA, the CDR3 is TGTGCCAGCAGTGTTAACCCAGCAACTAATGAAAAACTGTTTTTT. Looking up the rest from reference TRBV28 and TRBJ1-4 gives the full variable domain: DVKVTQSSRYLVKRTGEKVFLECVQDMDHENMFWYRQDPGLGLRLIYFSYDVKMKEKGDIPEGYSVSREKKERFSLILESASTNQTSMYLCASSVNPATNEKLFFGSGTQLSVL.

J is TRBJ2-7 and V is TRBV7-8; D call uncertain. The CDR3 length is 14 residues. V shed 5 bases and J shed 1 base, with 12 bases lying between them. The V gene's germline CDR1 is SGHVS and CDR2 FQNEAQ. The CDR3 coding sequence is TGTGCCAGCAGCCCAGAGAGGCGTTCCTACGAGCAGTACTTC. It encodes CASSPERRSYEQYF. The variable domain in full, with the rest retrieved from reference TRBV7-8 and TRBJ2-7, is GAGVSQSPRYKVAKRGQDVALRCDPISGHVSLFWYQQALGQGPEFLTYFQNEAQLDKSGLPSDRFFAERPEGSVSTLKIQRTQQEDSAVYLCASSPERRSYEQYFGPGTRLTVT.

The chain recombines TRBV5-4 with TRBJ2-3; TRBD1 is a possible D gene (6 bases). The length of the CDR3 is 14 residues. Germline V gene lookup returns CDR1 SGHNT and CDR2 YYREEE (reference sequence). The germline V and J ends were trimmed by 2 bases and 0 bases, with 7 bases remaining between them. Here the CDR3 reads CASSFRGSTDTQYF. CDR3 DNA sequence: TGTGCCAGCAGCTTCAGGGGAAGCACAGATACGCAGTATTTT. Full variable domain (rest looked up from reference TRBV5-4 and TRBJ2-3): ETGVTQSPTHLIKTRGQQVTLRCSSQSGHNTVSWYQQALGQGPQFIFQYYREEENGRGNFPPRFSGLQFPNYSSELNVNALELDDSALYLCASSFRGSTDTQYFGPGTRLTVL.

The genes are TRBV3-1 (or the pseudogene TRBV3-2) and TRBJ1-5, with TRBD1 as a possible D gene (5 bases). V lost 1 base and J lost 6, with 22 bases in between. Germline values: CDR1 LGHDT, CDR2 YNNKEL (reference sequence). The CDR3 has 18 amino acids. The CDR3 loop reads CASSQGFSKGPDRQPQHF. The CDR3 nucleotides are TGTGCCAGCAGCCAAGGATTCTCAAAGGGGCCCGATCGTCAGCCCCAGCATTTT.

This clone was observed once. V usage is TRBV7-3 and J usage is TRBJ2-3; the D is unclear. Trimming took 6 bases from V and 8 from J, leaving 15 bases between them. Per the germline V gene, CDR1 is SGHTA and CDR2 is FQGTGA. This CDR3 has 13 residues. The chain's CDR3 is CASSSNQRGTQYF. CDR3 nucleotides: TGTGCCAGCAGTTCTAACCAGCGCGGTACGCAGTATTTT.